The 10 T cell receptor beta chains presented below share a single source sample, sequenced in a study of patients and donors after allogeneic stem cell transplantation (dated by TCRdb to 2018 to 2020). The method behind the library was RT-PCR. The instrument given in TCRdb is NextSeq 550. In-frame beta chains were kept once TCRdb had trimmed the public reads at Q25 with fastp and called clones with MiXCR. Rows matching on CDR3 protein sequence are summarized as one entry with the most common DNA and genes. The sample records about 90,000 distinct CDR3 sequences, roughly 52% of which are singletons. 61% of the sample is held by the ten biggest clonotypes. What was sequenced was blood, either unsorted or a sorted T cell fraction (not recorded which). The receptors stem from a human donor who was either an allogeneic HSCT recipient or a stem cell or donor lymphocyte infusion donor (not recorded which). It is not recorded whose cells these are; they may come from a transplant donor.

This clonotype has only a few counts. The gene calls are TRBV10-3 and TRBJ1-1, with 8 bases identical to TRBD1. Looked up from germline, CDR1 is ENHRY and CDR2 is SYGVKD. With 7 bases clipped from V and 1 base from J, the junction kept 5 bases outside the gene matches. The CDR3 contains 14 residues. The CDR3 DNA reads TGTGCCATCACTATTGACAGGGGGAACACTGAAGCTTTCTTT. It translates to CAITIDRGNTEAFF.

This clonotype has only one observation. The CDR3 region is CASSLERQFVDYTF. CDR3 bases: TGTGCCAGCAGCTTAGAGCGGCAGTTTGTTGACTACACCTTC. This sequence joins TRBV7-9 and TRBJ1-2; no reliable D call. Germline CDR1 SEHNR, CDR2 FQNEAQ (reference sequence). V was cut by 1 base and J by 10 bases, with 16 bases left in between. This CDR3 has 14 residues.

The chain recombines TRBV27 with TRBJ1-2, with D possibly matching TRBD1 (5 bases). Looked up from germline, CDR1 is MNHEY and CDR2 is SMNVEV (reference sequence). The CDR3 loop spans 15 amino acids. V was shortened by 5 bases and J by 4 bases, with 17 bases between the two germline ends. DNA of the CDR3: TGTGCCAGCAGTATACGGGCGGGGGGATTCTATGGCTACACCTTC. This encodes CASSIRAGGFYGYTF.

This chain connects TRBV6-5 to TRBJ1-2, with 7 bases fitting TRBD1. Germline CDR1 and CDR2: MNHEY and SVGAGI. V was pared by 6 bases and J by 1 base, with 14 bases of the junction left unmatched. There are 17 residues in the CDR3. CDR3 loop: CASRSLWGQQVNYGYTF. The CDR3 region has the DNA TGTGCCAGCAGGTCATTATGGGGACAGCAGGTTAACTATGGCTACACCTTC.

The rearrangement joins TRBV6-5 to TRBJ1-2; no reliable D call. Germline V gene data show CDR1 as MNHEY and CDR2 as SVGAGI. CDR3 length equals 15 residues. With 7 bases removed from V and 0 bases from J, the gap between germline ends came to 15 bases. CDR3 sequence: CASMLGPYANYGYTF. In DNA, the CDR3 is TGTGCCAGCATGTTGGGTCCCTACGCTAACTATGGCTACACCTTC.

V is TRBV7-2 and J is TRBJ1-6; no clear D. The germline gives CDR1 SGHTA, CDR2 FQGNSA. The CDR3 contains 16 residues. V lost 0 bases and J 7 bases, leaving 13 bases between the germline ends. The CDR3 DNA sequence: TGTGCCAGCAGCTTAGCGCGGGCGGTTCCAAATTCACCCCTCCACTTT. As protein: CASSLARAVPNSPLHF. The variable domain in full, completed from reference TRBV7-2 and TRBJ1-6, reads GAGVSQSPSNKVTEKGKDVELRCDPISGHTALYWYRQSLGQGLEFLIYFQGNSAPDKSGLPSDRFSAERTGGSVSTLTIQRTQQEDSAVYLCASSLARAVPNSPLHFGNGTRLTVT.

The chain recombines TRBV27 with TRBJ1-1, with 7 bases fitting TRBD1. This CDR3 spans 15 amino acids. CDR1 is MNHEY, CDR2 SMNVEV, per germline (reference sequence). The trim removed 5 bases at V and 0 bases at J, leaving 6 bases unmatched. The CDR3, as DNA: TGTGCCAGCAGTCCCCAGGGGGGTTTGAACACTGAAGCTTTCTTT. It codes for CASSPQGGLNTEAFF.

CDR3 DNA: TGTGCCACCAGCGCCTGGCGGACCGATTACAATGAGCAGTTCTTC. This translates into CATSAWRTDYNEQFF. The chain uses TRBV24-1 and TRBJ2-1; D gene uncertain. This CDR3 is built from 15 residues. The germline gives CDR1 KGHDR, CDR2 SFDVKD. V was pared by 7 bases and J by 4 bases, with 16 bases between.

This chain connects TRBV7-2 to TRBJ1-4, with 7 positions matching TRBD1. V lost 3 bases, J lost 2 bases, and 9 bases stayed unmatched. Germline values: CDR1 SGHTA, CDR2 FQGNSA. The length of the CDR3 is 17 residues. For the CDR3, the DNA is TGTGCCAGCAGCTTCTACGGACAGGCAGCGACTAATGAAAAACTGTTTTTT. As protein: CASSFYGQAATNEKLFF.

The chain joins TRBV20-1 to TRBJ2-4; 8 bases agree with TRBD1. Germline V lookup: CDR1 DFQATT, CDR2 SNEGSKA (reference sequence). The CDR3 loop spans 15 amino acids. J lost 7 bases, V lost 2 bases, and 10 bases had no gene match. The chain's CDR3 is CSARIPGQGLNIQYF. The CDR3 DNA reads as TGCAGTGCTAGAATACCAGGACAGGGTTTGAACATTCAGTACTTC.